This is a list of T cell receptor beta chains from one sample in a study of CD8 T cells in ankylosing spondylitis. TCRdb processed the 5' RACE reads anew with MiXCR; each CDR3 protein has one entry. The sample includes about 310,000 distinct CDR3 sequences, less than 25% of them seen just once. Sequenced sample: blood, either unsorted or a sorted T cell fraction (not recorded which). These receptors originate from a female donor with ankylosing spondylitis or in good health (not recorded which). Each CDR3 is given with its conserved first and last residue. Fields, in order: V gene, D gene, J gene, CDR3 length, clone size, CDR3 protein, CDR3 DNA. A D gene is named only where the DNA matches it firmly. Expanded clones get a size class; other rows say once, few or many, or leave the size out.

>TRBV5-4|-|TRBJ1-4|13|-
CASSRTADEKLFF
TGTGCCAGCAGCCGGACAGCCGATGAAAAACTGTTTTTT
>TRBV29-1|-|TRBJ2-4|13|-
CSVEGQVKNIQYF
TGCAGCGTTGAAGGACAGGTGAAAAACATTCAGTACTTC
>TRBV6-6|-|TRBJ2-6|13|few
CASRELGANVLTF
TGTGCCAGCAGGGAACTTGGGGCCAACGTCCTGACTTTC
>TRBV12-3/TRBV12-4|-|TRBJ2-2|15|-
CASRGGVMNTGELFF
TGTGCCAGCAGAGGGGGGGTGATGAACACCGGGGAGCTGTTTTTT
>TRBV24-1|-|TRBJ2-3|13|few
CATRKQETDTQYF
TGTGCCACCAGGAAGCAGGAAACAGATACGCAGTATTTT
>TRBV7-6|-|TRBJ2-1|18|-
CASSLVTPERPVGNEQFF
TGTGCCAGCAGCTTAGTTACACCGGAACGCCCGGTGGGGAATGAGCAGTTCTTC
>TRBV4-3|-|TRBJ2-1|13|-
CASYRIGGDEQFF
TGCGCCAGTTACCGGATTGGGGGAGATGAGCAGTTCTTC
>TRBV7-3|TRBD2|TRBJ2-7|16|-
CASSLEGTSLVYEQYF
TGTGCCAGCAGCTTAGAAGGGACTAGTCTCGTCTACGAGCAGTACTTC
>TRBV12-3/TRBV12-4|-|TRBJ1-4|14|-
CASSYQGTNEKLFF
TGTGCCAGCAGTTACCAGGGGACTAATGAAAAACTGTTTTTT
>TRBV29-1|-|TRBJ2-7|12|many
CSVGRGLNEQYF
TGCAGCGTTGGAAGGGGGTTGAACGAGCAGTACTTC
>TRBV12-3/TRBV12-4|-|TRBJ2-3|13|-
CASSLRRGSEQYF
TGTGCCAGCAGTTTACGGAGGGGTTCTGAGCAGTATTTT
>TRBV20-1|-|TRBJ2-2|14|-
CSATGQRNTGELFF
TGCAGTGCAACCGGACAACGGAACACCGGGGAGCTGTTTTTT
>TRBV5-1|-|TRBJ2-7|14|few
CASSLAHSAPEQYF
TGCGCCAGCAGCTTGGCCCACAGCGCCCCCGAGCAGTACTTC
>TRBV6-1|-|TRBJ2-5|15|-
CASRGRSGPRETQYF
TGTGCCAGCAGAGGCCGTAGCGGCCCGAGGGAGACCCAGTACTTC
>TRBV6-5|TRBD1|TRBJ1-4|14|-
CASSYRGQGEKLFF
TGTGCCAGCAGTTACAGGGGGCAGGGTGAAAAACTGTTTTTT
>TRBV5-5|-|TRBJ1-1|16|-
CASSLDPPQGGDEAFF
TGTGCCAGCAGCCTGGACCCCCCCCAGGGAGGGGATGAAGCTTTCTTT
>TRBV29-1|-|TRBJ2-7|13|few
CSAATGPTYEQYF
TGCAGCGCAGCGACAGGACCAACCTACGAGCAGTACTTC
>TRBV5-1|-|TRBJ2-7|16|-
CASSSVSGRSSYEQYF
TGCGCCAGCAGCTCCGTCAGCGGGCGTAGCTCCTACGAGCAGTACTTC
>TRBV7-8|TRBD1|TRBJ1-2|17|few
CASSSIPGTGGVRGYTF
TGTGCCAGCAGCTCGATACCCGGGACAGGGGGCGTACGTGGCTACACCTTC
>TRBV7-9|-|TRBJ2-5|13|many
CASSPRGPETQYF
TGTGCCAGCAGCCCCCGGGGGCCCGAGACCCAGTACTTC